This TCR beta chain was profiled in a study of tumor-infiltrating lymphocytes in primary liver carcinoma. The overall study: Tumors measured roughly 4 to 11 cm and were stage T1-T3 N0M0.

The study, taken as a whole, reports: In tumor-adjacent and tumor-blood pairs, overlap was lower than in tumor region pairs. With p = 0.039, the top-250-clone fraction in tumors significantly exceeded that in blood.

Unsorted whole blood yielded the blood RNA, and germline DNA was also extracted. Patients were treatment-naive with chronic HBV infection. About this clonotype: No antigen is known for it. The junction departs from the called germline gene at one end, perhaps through a read error.

A constant-region primer primed TCR beta cDNA synthesis from about 550 ng of total RNA. Three nested multiplex PCR rounds of slightly modified ARM-PCR generated TCR beta libraries. Forward primers for TRBV1-TRBV30 and a C-beta reverse primer served the first two PCR rounds, at approximately 10 cycles each. TCRdb reprocessed the multiplex PCR reads with MiXCR, giving one entry per CDR3 protein. This sample has fewer than 250,000 distinct CDR3 sequences, with about 61% found just once. Germline V gene data show CDR1 as SGHNT and CDR2 as YENEEA. The CDR3 runs to 16 residues. The specimen was peripheral blood. This sequence was found in a woman aged 60-75 years with primary liver carcinoma and hepatitis B virus infection. The J gene is TRBJ2-7, the V gene TRBV11-3; 7 bases line up with TRBD1. DNA of the CDR3: TGTGCCAGCAACTTAGCCCCAGGACAGGCAGCCTACGGGCAGTACTTC. It yields the protein CASNLAPGQAAYGQYF.